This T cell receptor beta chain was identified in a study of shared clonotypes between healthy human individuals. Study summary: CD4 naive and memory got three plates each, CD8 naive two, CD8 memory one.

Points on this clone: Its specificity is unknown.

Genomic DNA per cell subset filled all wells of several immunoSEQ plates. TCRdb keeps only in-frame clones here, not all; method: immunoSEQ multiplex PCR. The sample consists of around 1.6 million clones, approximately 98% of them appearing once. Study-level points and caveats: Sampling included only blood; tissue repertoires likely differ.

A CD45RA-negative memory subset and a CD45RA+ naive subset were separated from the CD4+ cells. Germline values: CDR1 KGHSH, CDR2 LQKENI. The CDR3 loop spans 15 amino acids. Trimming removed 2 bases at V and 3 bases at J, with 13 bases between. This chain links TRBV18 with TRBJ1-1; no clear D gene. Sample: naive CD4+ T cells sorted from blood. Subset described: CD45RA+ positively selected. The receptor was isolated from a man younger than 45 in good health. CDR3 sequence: CASSPIPPQDTEAFF. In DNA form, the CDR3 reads TGTGCCAGCTCACCAATACCACCCCAGGACACTGAAGCTTTCTTT.